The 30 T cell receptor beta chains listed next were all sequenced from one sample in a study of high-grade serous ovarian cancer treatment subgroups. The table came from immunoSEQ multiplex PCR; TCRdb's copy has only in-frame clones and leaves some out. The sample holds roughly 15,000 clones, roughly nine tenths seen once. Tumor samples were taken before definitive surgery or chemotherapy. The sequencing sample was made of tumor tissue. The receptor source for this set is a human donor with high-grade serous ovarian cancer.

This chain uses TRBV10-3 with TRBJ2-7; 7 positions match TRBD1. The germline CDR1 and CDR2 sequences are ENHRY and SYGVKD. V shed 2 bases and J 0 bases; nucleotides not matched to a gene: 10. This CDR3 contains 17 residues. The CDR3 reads CAISEPQGQKNSYEQYF. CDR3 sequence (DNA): TGTGCCATCAGTGAGCCCCAGGGACAGAAAAACTCCTACGAGCAGTACTTC.

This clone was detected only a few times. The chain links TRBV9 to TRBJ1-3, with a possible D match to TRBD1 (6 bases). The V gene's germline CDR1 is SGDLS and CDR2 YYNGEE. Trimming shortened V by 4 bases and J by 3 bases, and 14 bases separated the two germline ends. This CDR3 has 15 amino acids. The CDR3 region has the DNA TGTGCCAGCAGCAGGGGGGGTTTAAATGGAAACACCATATATTTT. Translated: CASSRGGLNGNTIYF. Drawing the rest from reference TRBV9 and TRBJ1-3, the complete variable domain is DSGVTQTPKHLITATGQRVTLRCSPRSGDLSVYWYQQSLDQGLQFLIQYYNGEERAKGNILERFSAQQFPDLHSELNLSSLELGDSALYFCASSRGGLNGNTIYFGEGSWLTVV.

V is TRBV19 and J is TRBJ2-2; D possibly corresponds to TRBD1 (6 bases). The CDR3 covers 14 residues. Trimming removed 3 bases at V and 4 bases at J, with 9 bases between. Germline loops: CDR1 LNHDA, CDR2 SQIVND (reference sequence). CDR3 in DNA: TGTGCCAGTAGTATTTGGGGGCCCACCGGGGAGCTGTTTTTT. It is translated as CASSIWGPTGELFF.

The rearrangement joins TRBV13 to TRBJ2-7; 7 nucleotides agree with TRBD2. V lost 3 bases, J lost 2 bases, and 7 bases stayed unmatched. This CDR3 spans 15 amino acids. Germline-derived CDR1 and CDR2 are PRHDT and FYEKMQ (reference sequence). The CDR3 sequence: CASSFPAGPPYEQYF. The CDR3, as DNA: TGTGCCAGCAGCTTCCCAGCGGGACCACCCTACGAGCAGTACTTC.

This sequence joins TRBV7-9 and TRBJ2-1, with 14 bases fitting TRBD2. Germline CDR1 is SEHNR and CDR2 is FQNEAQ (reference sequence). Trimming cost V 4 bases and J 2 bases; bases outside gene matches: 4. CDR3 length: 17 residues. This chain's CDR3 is CASSSSTSGGAYNEQFF. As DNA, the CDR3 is TGTGCCAGCAGCTCATCGACTAGCGGGGGGGCCTACAATGAGCAGTTCTTC.

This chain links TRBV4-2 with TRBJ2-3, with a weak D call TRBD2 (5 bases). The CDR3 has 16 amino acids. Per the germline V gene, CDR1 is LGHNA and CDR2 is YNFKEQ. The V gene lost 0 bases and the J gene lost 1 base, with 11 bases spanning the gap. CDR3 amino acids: CASSQEASWGTDTQYF. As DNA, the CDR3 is TGTGCCAGCAGCCAAGAGGCTAGCTGGGGCACAGATACGCAGTATTTT.

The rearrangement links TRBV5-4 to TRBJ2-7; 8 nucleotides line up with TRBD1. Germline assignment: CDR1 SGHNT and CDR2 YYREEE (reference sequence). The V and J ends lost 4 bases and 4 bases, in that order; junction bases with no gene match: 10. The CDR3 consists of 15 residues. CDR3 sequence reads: CASSPAGTGPYEQYF. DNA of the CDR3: TGTGCCAGCAGCCCGGCCGGGACAGGACCATACGAGCAGTACTTC.

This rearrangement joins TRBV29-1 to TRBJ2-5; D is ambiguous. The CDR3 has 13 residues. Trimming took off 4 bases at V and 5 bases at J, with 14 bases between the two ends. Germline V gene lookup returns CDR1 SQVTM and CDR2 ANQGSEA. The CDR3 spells CSVGANWRETQYF. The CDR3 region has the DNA TGCAGCGTTGGTGCCAACTGGCGGGAGACCCAGTACTTC.

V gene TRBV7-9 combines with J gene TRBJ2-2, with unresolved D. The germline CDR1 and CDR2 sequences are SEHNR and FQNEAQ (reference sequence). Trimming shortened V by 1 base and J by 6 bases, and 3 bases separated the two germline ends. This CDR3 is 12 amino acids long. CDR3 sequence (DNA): TGTGCCAGCAGCTTAGGAGCCGGGGAGCTGTTTTTT. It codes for CASSLGAGELFF.

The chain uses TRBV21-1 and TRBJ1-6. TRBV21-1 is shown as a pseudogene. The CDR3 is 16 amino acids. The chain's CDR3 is CASSNKSQPENSPLHF. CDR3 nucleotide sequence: TGTGCCAGCAGCAACAAATCACAGCCGGAGAATTCACCCCTCCACTTT.

The CDR3 spells CASSLVDQPQHF. The CDR3 coding sequence is TGTGCCAGCAGTTTAGTCGATCAGCCCCAGCATTTT. J is TRBJ1-5 and V is TRBV28, with no clear D. This CDR3 has 12 residues. From germline, CDR1 is MDHEN and CDR2 SYDVKM. The V and J ends lost 2 bases and 5 bases respectively, with 4 bases between them. The variable domain in full, completed from reference TRBV28 and TRBJ1-5, reads DVKVTQSSRYLVKRTGEKVFLECVQDMDHENMFWYRQDPGLGLRLIYFSYDVKMKEKGDIPEGYSVSREKKERFSLILESASTNQTSMYLCASSLVDQPQHFGDGTRLSIL.

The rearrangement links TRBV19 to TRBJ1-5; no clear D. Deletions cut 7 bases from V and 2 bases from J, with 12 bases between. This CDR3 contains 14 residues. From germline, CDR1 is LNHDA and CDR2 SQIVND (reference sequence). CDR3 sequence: CASKRARGNQPQHF. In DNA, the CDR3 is TGTGCCAGTAAGAGGGCCCGGGGCAATCAGCCCCAGCATTTT.

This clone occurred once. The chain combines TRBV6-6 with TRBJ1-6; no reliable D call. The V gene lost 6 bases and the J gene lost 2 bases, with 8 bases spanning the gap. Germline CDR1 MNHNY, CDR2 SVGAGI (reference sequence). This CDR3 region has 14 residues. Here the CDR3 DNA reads TGTGCCAGCAGACTGACCACCTATAATTCACCCCTCCACTTT. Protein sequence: CASRLTTYNSPLHF.

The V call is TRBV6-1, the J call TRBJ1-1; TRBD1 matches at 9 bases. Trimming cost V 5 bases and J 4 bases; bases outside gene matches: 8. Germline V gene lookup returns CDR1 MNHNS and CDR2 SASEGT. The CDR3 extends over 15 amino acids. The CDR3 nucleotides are TGTGCCAGCAGTTTAGGGGGGACAGGGCCCACTGAAGCTTTCTTT. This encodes CASSLGGTGPTEAFF.

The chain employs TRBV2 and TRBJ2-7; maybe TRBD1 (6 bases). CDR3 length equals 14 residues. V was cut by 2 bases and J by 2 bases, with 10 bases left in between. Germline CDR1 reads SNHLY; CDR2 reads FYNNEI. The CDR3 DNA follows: TGTGCCAGCAGTGAACAGGGGCGGACCTACGAGCAGTACTTC. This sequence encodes CASSEQGRTYEQYF.

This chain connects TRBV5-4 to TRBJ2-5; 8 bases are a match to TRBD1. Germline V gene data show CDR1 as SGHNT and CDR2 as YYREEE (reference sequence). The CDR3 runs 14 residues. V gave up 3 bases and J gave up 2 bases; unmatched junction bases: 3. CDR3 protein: CASSSGQAQETQYF. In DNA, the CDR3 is TGTGCCAGCAGCTCGGGACAGGCTCAAGAGACCCAGTACTTC.

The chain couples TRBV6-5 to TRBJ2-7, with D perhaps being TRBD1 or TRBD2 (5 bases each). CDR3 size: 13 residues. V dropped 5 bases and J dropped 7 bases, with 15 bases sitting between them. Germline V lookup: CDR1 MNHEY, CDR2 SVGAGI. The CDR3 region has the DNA TGTGCCAGCAGTCCCCCGGGGCGAAGTGAGCAGTACTTC. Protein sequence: CASSPPGRSEQYF.

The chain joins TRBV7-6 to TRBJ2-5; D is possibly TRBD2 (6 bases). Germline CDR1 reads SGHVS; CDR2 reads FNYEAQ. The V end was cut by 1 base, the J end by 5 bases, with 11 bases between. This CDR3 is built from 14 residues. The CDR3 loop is CASSLVGTWETQYF. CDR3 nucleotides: TGTGCCAGCAGCTTAGTCGGGACTTGGGAGACCCAGTACTTC.

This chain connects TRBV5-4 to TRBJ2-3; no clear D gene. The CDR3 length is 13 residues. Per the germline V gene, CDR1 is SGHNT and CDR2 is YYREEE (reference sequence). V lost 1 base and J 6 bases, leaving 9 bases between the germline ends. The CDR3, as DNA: TGTGCCAGCAGCTTGAAGGCGGCGGATACGCAGTATTTT. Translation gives CASSLKAADTQYF.

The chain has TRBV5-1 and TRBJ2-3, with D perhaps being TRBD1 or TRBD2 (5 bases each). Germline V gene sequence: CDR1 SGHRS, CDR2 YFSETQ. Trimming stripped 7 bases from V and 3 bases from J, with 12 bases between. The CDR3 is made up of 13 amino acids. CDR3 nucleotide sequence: TGCGCCAGCGGGGACGGGGCGACAGATACGCAGTATTTT. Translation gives CASGDGATDTQYF.

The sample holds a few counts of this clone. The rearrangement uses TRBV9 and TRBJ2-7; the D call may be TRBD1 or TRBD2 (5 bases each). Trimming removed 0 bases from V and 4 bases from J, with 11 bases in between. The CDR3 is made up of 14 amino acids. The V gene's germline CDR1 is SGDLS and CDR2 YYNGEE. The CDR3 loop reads CASSVGLGEYEQYF. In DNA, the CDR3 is TGTGCCAGCAGCGTAGGGCTGGGGGAGTACGAGCAGTACTTC.

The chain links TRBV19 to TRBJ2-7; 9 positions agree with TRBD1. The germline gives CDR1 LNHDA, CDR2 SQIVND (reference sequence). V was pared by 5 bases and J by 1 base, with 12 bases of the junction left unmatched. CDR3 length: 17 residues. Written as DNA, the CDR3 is TGTGCCAGTAGTTCGGGACAGGGCCTCTATCGTTCCTACGAGCAGTACTTC. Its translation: CASSSGQGLYRSYEQYF.

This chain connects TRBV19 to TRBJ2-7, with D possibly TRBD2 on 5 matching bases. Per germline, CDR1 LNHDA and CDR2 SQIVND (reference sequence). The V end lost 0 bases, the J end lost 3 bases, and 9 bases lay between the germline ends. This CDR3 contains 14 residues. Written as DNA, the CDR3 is TGTGCCAGTAGTATAGATCTAGAGGGCTACGAGCAGTACTTC. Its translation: CASSIDLEGYEQYF.

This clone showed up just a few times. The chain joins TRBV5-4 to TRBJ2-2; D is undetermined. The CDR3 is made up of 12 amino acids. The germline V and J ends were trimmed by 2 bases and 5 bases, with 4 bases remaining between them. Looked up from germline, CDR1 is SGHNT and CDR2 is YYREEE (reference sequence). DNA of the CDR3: TGTGCCAGCAGCTTCGCAACCGGGGAGCTGTTTTTT. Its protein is CASSFATGELFF.

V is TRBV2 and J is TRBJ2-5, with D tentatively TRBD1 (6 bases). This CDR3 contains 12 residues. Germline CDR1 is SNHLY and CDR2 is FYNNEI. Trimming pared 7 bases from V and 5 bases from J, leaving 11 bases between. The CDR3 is CASTGVGETQYF. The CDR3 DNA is TGTGCCAGCACAGGGGTTGGGGAGACCCAGTACTTC.

The CDR3 DNA reads TGTGCCAGCAGCTTAGAGGGCGGGGCCGGAGATACGCAGTATTTT. This sequence encodes CASSLEGGAGDTQYF. The chain carries TRBV11-2 and TRBJ2-3; weak D call: TRBD2 (6 bases). The CDR3 runs 15 residues. In germline, CDR1 is SGHAT, CDR2 FQNNGV. V lost 0 bases to trimming and J lost 5 bases, with 12 bases between them.

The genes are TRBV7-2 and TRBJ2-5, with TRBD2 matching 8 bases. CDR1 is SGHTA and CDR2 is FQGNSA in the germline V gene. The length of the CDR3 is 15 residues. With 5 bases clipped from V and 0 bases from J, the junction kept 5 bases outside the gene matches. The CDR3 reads CASSQRRGDQETQYF. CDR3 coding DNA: TGTGCCAGCAGCCAAAGGCGGGGGGACCAAGAGACCCAGTACTTC. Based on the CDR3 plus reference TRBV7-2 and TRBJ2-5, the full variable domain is GAGVSQSPSNKVTEKGKDVELRCDPISGHTALYWYRQSLGQGLEFLIYFQGNSAPDKSGLPSDRFSAERTGGSVSTLTIQRTQQEDSAVYLCASSQRRGDQETQYFGPGTRLLVL.

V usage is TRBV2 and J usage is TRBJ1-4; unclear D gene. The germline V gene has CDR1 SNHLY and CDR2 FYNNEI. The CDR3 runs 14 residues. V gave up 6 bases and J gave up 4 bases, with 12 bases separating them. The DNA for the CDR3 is TGTGCCAGCAGCCCGGGCCGCTTTAATGAAAAACTGTTTTTT. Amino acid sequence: CASSPGRFNEKLFF.

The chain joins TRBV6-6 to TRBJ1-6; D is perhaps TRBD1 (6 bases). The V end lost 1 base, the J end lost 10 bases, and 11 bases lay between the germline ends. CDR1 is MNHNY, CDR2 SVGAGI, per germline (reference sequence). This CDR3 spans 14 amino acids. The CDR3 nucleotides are TGTGCCAGCAGTTACTACAGGGAGGGCTCACCCCTCCACTTT. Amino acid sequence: CASSYYREGSPLHF.

CDR3 nucleotide sequence: TGTGCCAGTAGTATCGACAGCTCTAGCACAGATACGCAGTATTTT. Its translation is CASSIDSSSTDTQYF. The chain is built from TRBV19 and TRBJ2-3; possible D gene TRBD1, 5 bases. From germline, CDR1 is LNHDA and CDR2 SQIVND (reference sequence). CDR3 size: 15 residues. V was cut by 3 bases and J by 0 bases, with 10 bases left in between.